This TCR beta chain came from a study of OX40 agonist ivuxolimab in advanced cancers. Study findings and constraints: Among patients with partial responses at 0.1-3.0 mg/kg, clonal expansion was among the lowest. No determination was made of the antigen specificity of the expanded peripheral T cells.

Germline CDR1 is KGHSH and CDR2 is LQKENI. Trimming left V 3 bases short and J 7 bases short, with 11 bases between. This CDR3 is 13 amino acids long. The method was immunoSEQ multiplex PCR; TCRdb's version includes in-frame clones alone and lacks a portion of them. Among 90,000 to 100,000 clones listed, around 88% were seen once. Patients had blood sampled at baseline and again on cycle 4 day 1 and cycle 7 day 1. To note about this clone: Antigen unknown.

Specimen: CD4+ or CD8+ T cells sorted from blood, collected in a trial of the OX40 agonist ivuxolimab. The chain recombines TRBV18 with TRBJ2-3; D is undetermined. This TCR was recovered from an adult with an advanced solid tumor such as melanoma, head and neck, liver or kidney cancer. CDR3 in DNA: TGTGCCAGCTCACCTCTCCTTAAGCATACGCAGTATTTT. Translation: CASSPLLKHTQYF. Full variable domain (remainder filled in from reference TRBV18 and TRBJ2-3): NAGVMQNPRHLVRRRGQEARLRCSPMKGHSHVYWYRQLPEEGLKFMVYLQKENIIDESGMPKERFSAEFPKEGPSILRIQQVVRGDSAAYFCASSPLLKHTQYFGPGTRLTVL.